Given below is one TCR beta chain in context. Germline is not matched at one junction end, which may reflect a read error. A modified ARM-PCR protocol with three rounds of nested PCR amplified TCRbeta. TCRdb reprocessed the multiplex PCR reads with MiXCR, giving one entry per CDR3 protein. This sample has 50,000 or so distinct CDR3 sequences; 60% to 80% occur once, and the top ten carry around 23%. The template was RNA from unsorted bulk tissue. More than 3 cm separated this lung sample from the edge of the tumor. This sample was included in a study of tumor and adjacent non-tumor tissue in lung cancer. Source material: distant non-tumor lung tissue. The clonotype originates from a woman aged 60 to 75 with non-small cell lung cancer.

CDR3: CARSQGQGAKVEAFF. In DNA form, the CDR3 reads TGCGCCCGCAGCCAAGGACAAGGGGCGAAGGTTGAAGCTTTCTTT. The chain combines TRBV4-1 with TRBJ1-1; the D gene is possibly TRBD1 (5 bases). The CDR3 extends over 15 amino acids. The germline V gene has CDR1 MGHRA and CDR2 YSYEKL.